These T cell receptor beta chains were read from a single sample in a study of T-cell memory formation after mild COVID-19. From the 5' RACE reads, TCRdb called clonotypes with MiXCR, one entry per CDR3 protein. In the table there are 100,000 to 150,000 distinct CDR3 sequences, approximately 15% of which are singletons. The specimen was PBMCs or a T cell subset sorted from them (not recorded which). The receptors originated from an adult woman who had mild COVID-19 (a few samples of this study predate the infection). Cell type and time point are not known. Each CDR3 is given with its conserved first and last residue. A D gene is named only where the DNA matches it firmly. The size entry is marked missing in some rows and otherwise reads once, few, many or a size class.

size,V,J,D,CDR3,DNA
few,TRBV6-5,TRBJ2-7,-,CASSDLWVTSSYEQYF,TGTGCCAGCAGCGACCTTTGGGTCACTTCCTCCTACGAGCAGTACTTC
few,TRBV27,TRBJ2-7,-,CASSLLGEEQYF,TGTGCCAGCAGTTTGTTGGGAGAAGAGCAGTACTTC
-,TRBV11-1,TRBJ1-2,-,CASSSGGLGYTF,TGTGCCAGCAGCTCAGGAGGCCTTGGCTACACCTTC
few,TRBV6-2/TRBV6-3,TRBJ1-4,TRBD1,CASSILQGQPEKLFF,TGTGCCAGCAGCATCCTTCAGGGACAGCCGGAAAAACTGTTTTTT
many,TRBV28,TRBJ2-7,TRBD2,CASSRGLAGTYEQYF,TGTGCCAGCAGCCGGGGACTAGCGGGAACCTACGAGCAGTACTTC
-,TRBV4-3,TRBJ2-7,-,CASSLAGGEQYF,TGCGCCAGCTCGCTCGCTGGAGGCGAGCAGTACTTC
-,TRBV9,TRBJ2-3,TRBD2,CASSVGPAGGADTQYF,TGTGCCAGCAGCGTAGGCCCCGCGGGAGGGGCAGATACGCAGTATTTT
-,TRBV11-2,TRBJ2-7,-,CASSLLGTESYEQYF,TGTGCCAGCAGCTTACTCGGTACGGAATCCTACGAGCAGTACTTC
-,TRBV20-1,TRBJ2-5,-,CSAMRQNQETQYF,TGCAGTGCAATGAGACAAAACCAAGAGACCCAGTACTTC
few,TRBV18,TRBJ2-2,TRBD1,CASSPTGQAEVWTGELFF,TGTGCCAGCTCACCGACGGGACAGGCCGAGGTCTGGACCGGGGAGCTGTTTTTT
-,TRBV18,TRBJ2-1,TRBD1,CASSGSGRGPYNEQFF,TGTGCCAGCTCAGGTTCCGGCAGGGGGCCCTACAATGAGCAGTTCTTC
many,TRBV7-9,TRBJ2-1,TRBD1,CASSTGTVYNEQFF,TGTGCCAGCAGTACCGGGACAGTATACAATGAGCAGTTCTTC
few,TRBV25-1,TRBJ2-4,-,CASSDLKLSKNIQYF,TGTGCCAGCAGTGACCTCAAGTTATCCAAAAACATTCAGTACTTC
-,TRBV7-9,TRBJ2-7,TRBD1,CASSLDRGQREQYF,TGTGCCAGCAGCCTGGACAGGGGGCAGCGCGAGCAGTACTTC
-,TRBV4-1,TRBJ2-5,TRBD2,CASRAGDPYQETQYF,TGCGCCAGCAGGGCGGGGGACCCGTACCAAGAGACCCAGTACTTC
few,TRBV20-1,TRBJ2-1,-,CSARDPGKPYNEQFF,TGCAGTGCTAGAGATCCCGGGAAGCCCTACAATGAGCAGTTCTTC
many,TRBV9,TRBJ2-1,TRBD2,CASSAGGSYNEQFF,TGTGCCAGCAGCGCGGGGGGCTCCTACAATGAGCAGTTCTTC
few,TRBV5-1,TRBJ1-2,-,CASKQGTTANYGYTF,TGCGCCAGCAAGCAGGGGACAACTGCTAACTATGGCTACACCTTC
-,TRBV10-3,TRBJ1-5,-,CAISEPTTDSNQPQHF,TGTGCCATCAGTGAGCCCACTACAGATAGCAATCAGCCCCAGCATTTT
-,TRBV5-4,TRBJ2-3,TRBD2,CASSLAFGLAGGPDTQYF,TGTGCCAGCAGCTTGGCCTTCGGGCTAGCGGGGGGGCCAGATACGCAGTATTTT
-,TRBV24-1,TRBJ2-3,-,CATSVSTDTQYF,TGTGCCACCAGTGTTAGCACAGATACGCAGTATTTT